One sample yielded the 11 T cell receptor beta chains listed below, sequenced in a study of identical twins. TCRdb processed the 5' RACE reads anew with MiXCR; each CDR3 protein has one entry. The sample yields around 250,000 distinct CDR3 sequences, approximately 7% seen once. The same sample was also studied in work on yellow fever vaccine responses in identical twins.

The sequenced material came from memory (CD45RO+) T cells sorted from blood. These receptors were obtained from a woman in her late teens or twenties in good health.

This clonotype was detected a few times. The chain employs TRBV3-1 and TRBJ2-4; D gene ambiguous. V was shortened by 4 bases and J by 1 base, with 5 bases between the two germline ends. CDR1 and CDR2 from the germline V gene are LGHDT and YNNKEL (reference sequence). The CDR3 spans 13 residues. The CDR3 nucleotides are TGTGCCAGCAGCCCCTCGGCCAAAAACATTCAGTACTTC. Translated, it gives CASSPSAKNIQYF.

V gene TRBV12-5 combines with J gene TRBJ2-1; D is unclear. V gave up 2 bases and J gave up 7 bases, with 3 bases separating them. The CDR3 runs 11 residues. Germline V gene data show CDR1 as LGHNT and CDR2 as FRNRAP. The CDR3 spells CASGLNNEQFF. The CDR3 nucleotides read TGTGCTAGTGGTTTGAATAATGAGCAGTTCTTC.

V gene TRBV20-1 combines with J gene TRBJ2-7; the D gene is possibly TRBD1 (6 bases). V gave up 1 base and J gave up 2 bases, with 18 bases separating them. The CDR3 is made up of 16 amino acids. The germline CDR1 and CDR2 sequences are DFQATT and SNEGSKA (reference sequence). CDR3 sequence: CSARALSTGQTYEQYF. The CDR3 coding sequence is TGCAGTGCTAGAGCCCTAAGCACTGGACAGACCTACGAGCAGTACTTC.

Within the sample, this clonotype is medium-sized (0.01 to 0.1%). V and J are TRBV20-1 and TRBJ2-1, with TRBD2 identical over 11 bases. This CDR3 contains 16 residues. With V trimmed by 5 bases and J by 3 bases, 9 bases remained unmatched. Looked up from germline, CDR1 is DFQATT and CDR2 is SNEGSKA (reference sequence). CDR3 amino acids: CSAHDTGLADYNEQFF. DNA of the CDR3: TGCAGTGCTCACGATACGGGACTAGCGGACTACAATGAGCAGTTCTTC.

The genes are TRBV16 and TRBJ2-7; tentative D call: TRBD1 (6 bases). The V and J ends lost 2 bases and 9 bases respectively, with 11 bases between them. Germline CDR1 and CDR2: KGHSY and FQNENV. This CDR3 contains 12 residues. The CDR3 DNA is TGTGCCAGCAGCCAAGACAGGAAAGCGCAGTACGTC. Protein: CASSQDRKAQYV.

This clonotype was counted only a few times. The chain joins TRBV20-1 to TRBJ1-5; 11 bases agree with TRBD1. This CDR3 is 14 amino acids long. Germline V lookup: CDR1 DFQATT, CDR2 SNEGSKA (reference sequence). The V gene end was trimmed by 6 bases and the J gene end by 6 bases; junction bases not matched to a gene: 7. CDR3 sequence (DNA): TGCAGTGCAAGGGACAGGGGGTCTTTTCAGCCCCAGCATTTT. It translates to CSARDRGSFQPQHF.

The chain links TRBV6-2 or TRBV6-3 to TRBJ2-7; D is perhaps TRBD2 (6 bases). The germline V gene encodes CDR1 MNHEY and CDR2 SVGEGT. This CDR3 is built from 13 residues. V lost 8 bases to trimming and J lost 5 bases, with 16 bases between them. The CDR3 region is CASSQLGGHEQYV. CDR3 DNA: TGTGCCAGCTCCCAGTTGGGGGGTCACGAGCAGTACGTC.

The rearrangement joins TRBV20-1 to TRBJ2-2; 7 positions agree with TRBD2. The germline gives CDR1 DFQATT, CDR2 SNEGSKA (reference sequence). The CDR3 spans 14 residues. J gave up 3 bases and V 5 bases, and 6 bases lay outside the gene matches. The CDR3 nucleotides read TGCAGTGCTCCGCAGCGGGGCCACACCGGGGAGCTGTTTTTT. Translated, it gives CSAPQRGHTGELFF.

This clonotype was found a few times. The chain links TRBV7-9 to TRBJ2-7; no clear D gene. Per the germline V gene, CDR1 is SEHNR and CDR2 is FQNEAQ (reference sequence). V was shortened by 9 bases and J by 4 bases, with 4 bases between the two germline ends. This CDR3 comprises 9 residues. The CDR3 sequence is CARVYEQYV. The CDR3 DNA is TGTGCCAGGGTATACGAGCAGTACGTC.

This clonotype was found many times. V is TRBV10-3 and J is TRBJ2-3; D remains ambiguous. The length of the CDR3 is 13 residues. Germline CDR1 reads ENHRY; CDR2 reads SYGVKD. With 3 bases removed from V and 10 bases from J, the gap between germline ends came to 14 bases. CDR3 DNA: TGTGCCATCAGTGATTCGAAGGGTGAACCGCAGTATTTT. This translates into CAISDSKGEPQYF.

This clonotype has a count of ten or more. The chain uses TRBV12-3 or TRBV12-4 and TRBJ1-3, with a weak D call TRBD1 (6 bases). This CDR3 is 15 amino acids long. V was pared by 6 bases and J by 1 base, with 13 bases between. CDR3 residues: CASSPFQGSGNTIYF. The CDR3 region has the DNA TGTGCCAGCAGCCCCTTTCAGGGGTCTGGAAACACCATATATTTT.